A single sample is the source of the 27 T cell receptor beta chains below, sequenced in a study of blood T cells in healthy people across ages. The authors ran a second PCR of about 6 to 11 cycles using a sample-barcoded 5' primer and a J-beta primer mix. TCRdb re-analysed the 5' RACE reads in MiXCR, keeping a single row per CDR3 protein. The table has hundreds of thousands of distinct CDR3 sequences, roughly three fifths seen once. The sequenced sample was blood. These receptor sequences come from a man aged 40-55 years in good health.

V usage is TRBV15 and J usage is TRBJ2-7; D not certain. This CDR3 has 15 residues. CDR1 and CDR2 from the germline V gene are LNHNV and YYDKDF (reference sequence). V lost 0 bases to trimming and J lost 4 bases, with 13 bases between them. For the CDR3, the DNA is TGTGCCACCAGCAGAGATTTAGGCCAGAAGTACGAGCAGTACTTC. It specifies CATSRDLGQKYEQYF.

V gene TRBV20-1 combines with J gene TRBJ1-5; tentative D call: TRBD1 (5 bases). The CDR3 sequence is 15 residues long. V was cut by 2 bases and J by 5 bases, with 16 bases left in between. The germline gives CDR1 DFQATT, CDR2 SNEGSKA (reference sequence). CDR3 sequence (DNA): TGCAGTGCTAGATCCAGTGACAGCCAATATCAGCCCCAGCATTTT. Its protein product is CSARSSDSQYQPQHF.

V gene TRBV6-5 combines with J gene TRBJ2-7, with D hard to call. Trimming removed 2 bases at V and 7 bases at J, with 6 bases between. This CDR3 has 11 amino acids. Germline V gene lookup returns CDR1 MNHEY and CDR2 SVGAGI. CDR3 amino acids: CASSYDDEQYF. CDR3 sequence (DNA): TGTGCCAGCAGTTACGACGATGAGCAGTACTTC.

The chain has TRBV6-5 and TRBJ2-1; 13 bases are a match to TRBD2. Germline V lookup: CDR1 MNHEY, CDR2 SVGAGI. V dropped 6 bases and J dropped 7; count of bases not matched to a gene: 6. The CDR3 is 15 amino acids. The CDR3 spells CASRQLAGGLNEQFF. In nucleotides, the CDR3 is TGTGCCAGCAGACAACTAGCGGGAGGGTTGAATGAGCAGTTCTTC.

This clonotype was counted a few times. This sequence joins TRBV20-1 and TRBJ2-5; TRBD2 matches at 11 bases. V lost 3 bases and J lost 4; bases outside the gene matches: 10. The germline gives CDR1 DFQATT, CDR2 SNEGSKA (reference sequence). CDR3 length: 16 amino acids. CDR3 DNA sequence: TGCAGTGCTAGTGGTTTGACTAGCGGGGTCGGAGAGACCCAGTACTTC. It yields the protein CSASGLTSGVGETQYF.

This clonotype was recorded a few times. The V and J genes are TRBV24-1 and TRBJ2-1; the match to TRBD2 covers 8 bases. The CDR3 contains 16 residues. Germline CDR1 KGHDR, CDR2 SFDVKD. J lost 3 bases, V lost 5 bases, and 8 bases had no gene match. Here the CDR3 DNA reads TGTGCCACCAGTGCATATGGTACTAGCGGCTACAATGAGCAGTTCTTC. Encoded protein: CATSAYGTSGYNEQFF.

The chain combines TRBV20-1 with TRBJ2-3; 10 nucleotides line up with TRBD1. CDR3 length: 14 amino acids. The ends lost 3 bases at V and 2 bases at J; junction bases unmatched: 2. Germline values: CDR1 DFQATT, CDR2 SNEGSKA (reference sequence). The CDR3 region has the DNA TGCAGTGCTAGCGGGACAGGGGTCACAGATACGCAGTATTTT. As protein: CSASGTGVTDTQYF.

A few counts support this clonotype. V gene TRBV6-1 combines with J gene TRBJ2-3, with 7 bases fitting TRBD2. CDR3 length: 14 amino acids. CDR1 and CDR2 from the germline V gene are MNHNS and SASEGT. J lost 2 bases, V lost 8 bases, and 7 bases had no gene match. The chain's CDR3 is CASGLAEYTDTQYF. The CDR3 nucleotides are TGTGCCAGCGGGCTAGCGGAGTACACAGATACGCAGTATTTT.

A single count supports this clonotype. The gene calls are TRBV7-2 and TRBJ2-1; possible D gene TRBD2, 6 bases. CDR1 SGHTA and CDR2 FQGNSA come from the germline V gene. The CDR3 contains 15 residues. Trimming took off 2 bases at V and 5 bases at J, with 13 bases between the two ends. CDR3 sequence reads: CASSLFGGEHNEQFF. In DNA form, the CDR3 reads TGTGCCAGCAGCTTATTCGGAGGGGAGCACAATGAGCAGTTCTTC.

The rearrangement links TRBV2 to TRBJ2-1, with D perhaps TRBD1 (5 bases). Trimming shortened V by 6 bases and J by 6 bases, and 18 bases separated the two germline ends. This CDR3 region has 15 residues. CDR1 is SNHLY, CDR2 FYNNEI, per germline. CDR3 region: CASSPTKYDSNEQFF. The CDR3 bases are TGTGCCAGCAGCCCGACGAAATACGACAGCAATGAGCAGTTCTTC.

The chain has TRBV3-1 and TRBJ2-5; 8 bases fit TRBD2. The DNA matches TRBJ2-7 better at its end, which makes the J call doubtful. This CDR3 region has 16 residues. Germline values: CDR1 LGHDT, CDR2 YNNKEL (reference sequence). The CDR3 nucleotides are TGTGCCAGCAGCCAAGATCTAGCGGGCATATACTACGAGCAGTACTTC. Its protein is CASSQDLAGIYYEQYF.

This chain's CDR3 is CASSTYTRDRATDTQYF. CDR3 bases: TGTGCCAGCAGTACATATACCCGGGACAGGGCCACAGATACGCAGTATTTT. The V and J genes are TRBV28 and TRBJ2-3; 9 bases agree with TRBD1. The germline gives CDR1 MDHEN, CDR2 SYDVKM. There are 17 residues in the CDR3. Losses at the gene ends were 5 bases for V and 2 bases for J; bases not matched to a gene: 11.

This chain connects TRBV7-2 to TRBJ2-3; D is unresolved. V lost 1 base and J 4 bases, leaving 9 bases between the germline ends. Germline assignment: CDR1 SGHTA and CDR2 FQGNSA. CDR3 length: 14 residues. CDR3 nucleotides: TGTGCCAGCAGCTTAGGCCTACATGCAGATACGCAGTATTTT. This translates into CASSLGLHADTQYF. Together with reference TRBV7-2 and TRBJ2-3, the CDR3 gives the full variable domain: GAGVSQSPSNKVTEKGKDVELRCDPISGHTALYWYRQSLGQGLEFLIYFQGNSAPDKSGLPSDRFSAERTGGSVSTLTIQRTQQEDSAVYLCASSLGLHADTQYFGPGTRLTVL.

The chain employs TRBV7-6 and TRBJ1-1, with D perhaps matching TRBD1 (6 bases). The CDR3 covers 14 residues. The germline gives CDR1 SGHVS, CDR2 FNYEAQ. V was shortened by 3 bases and J by 1 base, with 9 bases between the two germline ends. DNA for the CDR3: TGTGCCAGCAGCTTGCTACAGGGGAACACTGAAGCTTTCTTT. This encodes CASSLLQGNTEAFF.

V is TRBV29-1 and J is TRBJ2-5; D is unresolved. The CDR3 length is 13 residues. Germline V gives CDR1 SQVTM, CDR2 ANQGSEA. Trimming took 1 base from V and 5 from J, leaving 11 bases between them. The CDR3 sequence: CSVEGPGRETQYF. The CDR3 bases are TGCAGCGTTGAAGGTCCCGGACGGGAGACCCAGTACTTC.

The sample holds a few counts of this clonotype. The chain links TRBV5-1 to TRBJ1-4; TRBD1 is a possible D gene (5 bases). This CDR3 spans 17 amino acids. The V gene's germline CDR1 is SGHRS and CDR2 YFSETQ. V dropped 3 bases and J dropped 2 bases, with 17 bases sitting between them. In DNA, the CDR3 is TGCGCCAGCAGCTCCCGACCGGGAGGACATACTAATGAAAAACTGTTTTTT. Translation gives CASSSRPGGHTNEKLFF. Looking up the rest from reference TRBV5-1 and TRBJ1-4 gives the full variable domain: KAGVTQTPRYLIKTRGQQVTLSCSPISGHRSVSWYQQTPGQGLQFLFEYFSETQRNKGNFPGRFSGRQFSNSRSEMNVSTLELGDSALYLCASSSRPGGHTNEKLFFGSGTQLSVL.

The chain combines TRBV12-3 or TRBV12-4 with TRBJ2-3; D not resolved. V was pared by 3 bases and J by 3 bases, with 13 bases between. The CDR3 is made up of 15 amino acids. CDR3 coding DNA: TGTGCCAGCAGTTTCCCACCAGAGATTACAGATACGCAGTATTTT. Its protein is CASSFPPEITDTQYF.

The chain couples TRBV28 to TRBJ2-5; possibly TRBD2 for D (6 bases). Trimming removed 8 bases from V and 0 bases from J, with 16 bases in between. Germline CDR1 is MDHEN and CDR2 is SYDVKM. This CDR3 has 15 residues. The CDR3 nucleotides read TGTGCCAGCGTAAGGCTAGCGAGAAACCAAGAGACCCAGTACTTC. The encoded protein is CASVRLARNQETQYF.

The chain employs TRBV6-5 and TRBJ2-1, with D possibly being TRBD1 or TRBD2 (6 bases each). The J call may be in error: the DNA end matches TRBJ2-7 better. The CDR3 contains 12 residues. In germline, CDR1 is MNHEY, CDR2 SVGAGI. The CDR3 bases are TGTGCCAGCACCCCAGGAGGGGGTGAGCAGTACTTC. Encoded protein: CASTPGGGEQYF.

This clonotype was picked up one time. The chain recombines TRBV28 with TRBJ2-3; perhaps D is TRBD1 or TRBD2 (6 bases each). Germline CDR1 reads MDHEN; CDR2 reads SYDVKM. The CDR3 consists of 15 residues. The V and J ends lost 7 bases and 0 bases respectively, with 14 bases between them. In DNA, the CDR3 is TGTGCCAGCATCTCACCGGGGGCGAGCACAGATACGCAGTATTTT. Translating it yields CASISPGASTDTQYF. The entire variable domain, with the rest obtained from reference TRBV28 and TRBJ2-3, is as follows: DVKVTQSSRYLVKRTGEKVFLECVQDMDHENMFWYRQDPGLGLRLIYFSYDVKMKEKGDIPEGYSVSREKKERFSLILESASTNQTSMYLCASISPGASTDTQYFGPGTRLTVL.

The rearrangement uses TRBV20-1 and TRBJ2-7; D possibly corresponds to TRBD2 (6 bases). The CDR3 has 14 amino acids. Per germline, CDR1 DFQATT and CDR2 SNEGSKA (reference sequence). The V gene lost 4 bases and the J gene lost 2 bases, with 15 bases spanning the gap. Here the CDR3 reads CSAITGRGTYEQYF. Here the CDR3 DNA reads TGCAGTGCTATAACGGGGCGGGGCACCTACGAGCAGTACTTC.

This chain joins TRBV2 and TRBJ1-1; possible D gene TRBD1, 5 bases. The length of the CDR3 is 15 residues. V lost 6 bases and J 0 bases, leaving 14 bases between the germline ends. Per the germline V gene, CDR1 is SNHLY and CDR2 is FYNNEI. The CDR3: CASRAQVVLNTEAFF. CDR3 in DNA: TGTGCCAGCAGGGCACAGGTAGTGTTGAACACTGAAGCTTTCTTT.

This chain connects TRBV27 to TRBJ2-1, with TRBD2 matching 7 bases. TRBJ2-7 explains the end of the DNA better; the J call may be wrong. CDR3 size: 14 residues. Germline CDR1 is MNHEY and CDR2 is SMNVEV (reference sequence). In DNA, the CDR3 is TGTGCCAGCACCCTGGGGGGGTCCCTCAATGAGCAGTACTTC. Its translation is CASTLGGSLNEQYF.

V and J are TRBV10-3 and TRBJ2-1; tentatively, D is TRBD1 or TRBD2 (6 bases each). CDR1 is ENHRY, CDR2 SYGVKD, per germline. Trimming took off 2 bases at V and 5 bases at J, with 13 bases between the two ends. This CDR3 has 15 residues. The CDR3 region is CAISEIGGLHNEQFF. Written as DNA, the CDR3 is TGTGCCATCAGTGAGATTGGGGGGCTGCACAATGAGCAGTTCTTC.

The genes are TRBV6-5 and TRBJ2-3; 9 bases line up with TRBD2. The CDR3 is 16 residues long. Germline lookup yields CDR1 MNHEY and CDR2 SVGAGI. V lost 2 bases, J lost 3 bases, and 6 bases stayed unmatched. In DNA, the CDR3 is TGTGCCAGCAGTTACAGCGGGGGGATAGGAACAGATACGCAGTATTTT. Translated: CASSYSGGIGTDTQYF.

CDR3 nucleotides: TGTGCCAGCAGACTTCGGACTAGCGGGAGTTTCTCCTACGAGCAGTACTTC. Amino acid sequence: CASRLRTSGSFSYEQYF. The chain combines TRBV28 with TRBJ2-7; 13 nucleotides line up with TRBD2. The V gene end was trimmed by 6 bases and the J gene end by 0 bases; junction bases not matched to a gene: 8. Germline CDR1 reads MDHEN; CDR2 reads SYDVKM. CDR3 length: 17 residues.

The chain couples TRBV20-1 to TRBJ1-6; tentatively, D is TRBD1 (5 bases). The CDR3 extends over 15 amino acids. Germline V gene data show CDR1 as DFQATT and CDR2 as SNEGSKA (reference sequence). Trimming shortened V by 0 bases and J by 7 bases, and 13 bases separated the two germline ends. CDR3 in DNA: TGCAGTGCTAGAGATGAGGGACGAGTAAATTCACCCCTCCACTTT. Its translation is CSARDEGRVNSPLHF.